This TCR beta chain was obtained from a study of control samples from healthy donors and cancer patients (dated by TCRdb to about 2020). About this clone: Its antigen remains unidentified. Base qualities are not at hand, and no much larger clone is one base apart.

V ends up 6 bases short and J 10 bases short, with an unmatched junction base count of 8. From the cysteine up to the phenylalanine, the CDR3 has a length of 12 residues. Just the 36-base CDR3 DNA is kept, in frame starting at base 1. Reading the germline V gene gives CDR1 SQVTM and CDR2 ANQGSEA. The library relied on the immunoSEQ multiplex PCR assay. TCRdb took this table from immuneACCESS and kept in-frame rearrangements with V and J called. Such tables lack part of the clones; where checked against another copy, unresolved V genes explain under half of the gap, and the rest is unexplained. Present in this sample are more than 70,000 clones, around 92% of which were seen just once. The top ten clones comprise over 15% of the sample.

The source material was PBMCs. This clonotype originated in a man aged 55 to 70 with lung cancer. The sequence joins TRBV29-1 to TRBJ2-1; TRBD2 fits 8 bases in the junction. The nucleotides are TGCAGCGTAAATTATTCGGGGGGGGAGCAGTTCTTC. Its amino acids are CSVNYSGGEQFF.